This T cell receptor beta chain was obtained from a study of blood T cell repertoires in COVID-19. Cohorts were based on clinical histories the participants reported. This table comes from immunoSEQ multiplex PCR, and its TCRdb copy is limited to in-frame clones, with some not included. There are 250,000 or so clones in the sample; approximately 90% occur only once, and more than 1.5% lies in the top ten. V was cut by 4 bases and J by 0 bases, with 9 bases left in between. Germline V gene lookup returns CDR1 SEHNR and CDR2 FQNEAQ (reference sequence). The CDR3 is 14 amino acids. Sequenced: PBMCs or T cells enriched from blood (not recorded which). The origin of this receptor is a man aged 40-49 years who had recovered from COVID-19. The chain links TRBV7-9 to TRBJ2-5; possible D gene TRBD2, 5 bases. Written as DNA, the CDR3 is TGTGCCAGCAGCTCCGGGGTTTACCAAGAGACCCAGTACTTC. Residues: CASSSGVYQETQYF.